Presented here are 28 T cell receptor beta chains from one specimen sequenced in a study of regulatory T cells in long-lasting Graves disease. Construction of the TCR beta libraries employed iRepertoire HTBI primers in conjunction with Arm-PCR of CDR3 regions. One entry per CDR3 protein, called by TCRdb with MiXCR from the multiplex PCR reads. This sample has hundreds of thousands of distinct CDR3 sequences; approximately 29% occur once, and the top ten carry roughly 41%. Described time point: persistent/refractory GD, antithyroid drugs over 5 years with positive TRAb. PBMC-extracted RNA yielded the TCR library. The sample was peripheral blood mononuclear cells (PBMCs), taken when the disease was refractory, from a patient treated with antithyroid drugs. The origin of the receptors is a female donor with Graves disease.

Turning to this clonotype: Germline and junction disagree at one end, which may indicate a read error. V and J are TRBV7-9 and TRBJ1-3; possibly TRBD1 for D (6 bases). Germline CDR1 and CDR2: SEHNR and FQNEAQ (reference sequence). The length of the CDR3 is 14 residues. The CDR3 protein is CAGSLAGGRNTIYF. The CDR3 DNA is TGTGCCGGCAGCTTAGCCGGGGGCAGAAACACCATATATTTT.

The table lists this clonotype with many counts. The chain joins TRBV28 to TRBJ1-5; tentative D call: TRBD1 (6 bases). V was shortened by 5 bases and J by 2 bases, with 13 bases between the two germline ends. The germline V gene encodes CDR1 MDHEN and CDR2 SYDVKM. This CDR3 region has 15 residues. CDR3 DNA: TGTGCCAGCAGTAACAGGGATATCGGCAATCAGCCCCAGCATTTT. This sequence encodes CASSNRDIGNQPQHF.

This clonotype was recorded a few times. The V gene is TRBV11-2, the J gene TRBJ2-7; TRBD2 matches 14 bases. Losses at the gene ends were 0 bases for V and 3 bases for J; bases not matched to a gene: 4. CDR3 length equals 17 residues. Per germline, CDR1 SGHAT and CDR2 FQNNGV. CDR3 sequence: CASSLDGTSGSIYEQYF. As DNA, the CDR3 is TGTGCCAGCAGCTTAGATGGGACTAGCGGGAGTATCTACGAGCAGTACTTC. The full variable domain, completed using reference TRBV11-2 and TRBJ2-7, is EAGVAQSPRYKIIEKRQSVAFWCNPISGHATLYWYQQILGQGPKLLIQFQNNGVVDDSQLPKDRFSAERLKGVDSTLKIQPAKLEDSAVYLCASSLDGTSGSIYEQYFGPGTRLTVT.

The gene calls are TRBV10-3 and TRBJ1-2; a possible D gene is TRBD1 (5 bases). This CDR3 has 11 amino acids. Germline assignment: CDR1 ENHRY and CDR2 SYGVKD. V was pared by 10 bases and J by 7 bases, with 13 bases between. This CDR3 is CATAQGGGYTF. In DNA, the CDR3 is TGTGCCACGGCCCAGGGTGGTGGCTACACCTTC.

As regards this clonotype: This may come from a read error, since a much larger clone is one base off. J is TRBJ2-2 and V is TRBV12-3 or TRBV12-4, with a weak D call TRBD2 (6 bases). The CDR3 has 15 amino acids. The CDR3 loop is CASSSSVKNTGGLFF. CDR3 coding DNA: TGTGCCAGCAGTTCTAGCGTCAAGAACACCGGGGGGCTGTTTTTT.

This clonotype was observed at least ten times. V gene TRBV28 combines with J gene TRBJ1-1; 7 bases are a match to TRBD1. The CDR3 spans 14 residues. CDR1 MDHEN and CDR2 SYDVKM come from the germline V gene. V gave up 6 bases and J gave up 0 bases; unmatched junction bases: 4. Here the CDR3 reads CASRQGTVNTEAFF. CDR3 nucleotide sequence: TGTGCCAGCAGACAGGGGACGGTGAACACTGAAGCTTTCTTT.

V gene TRBV2 combines with J gene TRBJ1-2; D gene unclear. The CDR3 is 14 amino acids. Germline V gene lookup returns CDR1 SNHLY and CDR2 FYNNEI. V was trimmed by 3 bases and J by 3 bases, leaving 11 bases between them. The CDR3 DNA sequence: TGTGCCAGCAGTGAGGCCACTAGGCACTATGGCTACACCTTC. Its translation is CASSEATRHYGYTF.

This clonotype has only a few counts. This rearrangement joins TRBV12-3 or TRBV12-4 to TRBJ2-7; the D gene is possibly TRBD2 (6 bases). The CDR3 length is 11 residues. Trimming cost V 6 bases and J 8 bases, with 11 bases left between them. The chain's CDR3 is CASRDREKQYF. For the CDR3, the DNA is TGTGCCAGCAGGGACCGGGAGAAGCAGTACTTC.

This clonotype was seen more than once but under ten times. The chain couples TRBV20-1 to TRBJ1-2; TRBD1 agrees at 8 bases. V lost 0 bases to trimming and J lost 5 bases; unmatched junction nucleotides: 11. The CDR3 has 16 residues. CDR1 and CDR2 from the germline V gene are DFQATT and SNEGSKA (reference sequence). In nucleotides, the CDR3 is TGCAGTGCTAGAGACCAGGACAGGGAGGGAGAGTATGGCTACACCTTC. Translation: CSARDQDREGEYGYTF.

The table lists this clonotype with a few counts. A much more abundant neighbour one base away suggests this may be a read error. This chain uses TRBV27 with TRBJ1-2; 9 bases agree with TRBD1. The V gene's germline CDR1 is MNHEY and CDR2 SMNVEV (reference sequence). This CDR3 is built from 14 residues. J lost 4 bases, V lost 4 bases, and 4 bases had no gene match. DNA for the CDR3: TGTGCCAGCAGTTCCCTGGACAGGGGCTATGGCTACACCTTC. Protein sequence: CASSSLDRGYGYTF.

This clonotype came up many times. The CDR3 DNA sequence: TGTGCCAGCTCCCGGCAGCTAAGCGACGAGCAGTACTTC. Protein product: CASSRQLSDEQYF. The J gene is TRBJ2-7, the V gene TRBV2, with D unresolved. The germline CDR1 and CDR2 sequences are SNHLY and FYNNEI. V shed 8 bases and J shed 5 bases, with 16 bases lying between them. The CDR3 loop spans 13 amino acids.

V and J are TRBV5-8 and TRBJ2-3; 8 bases match TRBD2. Losses at the gene ends were 4 bases for V and 2 bases for J; bases not matched to a gene: 3. The length of the CDR3 is 14 residues. Germline loops: CDR1 SGHTS, CDR2 YDEGEE. The CDR3 DNA reads as TGTGCCAGCAGCCGGGGGGGGACCACAGATACGCAGTATTTT. Protein sequence: CASSRGGTTDTQYF.

This clonotype was found a few times. The CDR3 DNA sequence: TGTGCCAGCCGCTCCTCCCGACGCGGGGGCTCCGCCTACGAGCAGTACTTC. This translates into CASRSSRRGGSAYEQYF. The chain links TRBV12-3 or TRBV12-4 to TRBJ2-7, with D possibly TRBD2 on 7 matching bases. V lost 8 bases, J lost 2 bases, and 25 bases lay in between. The CDR3 is 17 residues long.

About this clonotype: A junction end diverges from the germline sequence, so it may reflect a read error. This chain joins TRBV6-1 and TRBJ2-2, with D maybe TRBD1 (5 bases). Germline CDR1 MNHNS, CDR2 SASEGT. The CDR3 spans 18 residues. The CDR3 is CASSDPATRKGDTGELFF. The CDR3 nucleotides read TGCGCCAGCAGTGACCCTGCTACCCGGAAAGGGGACACCGGGGAGCTGTTTTTT.

The sample holds a few counts of this clonotype. The rearrangement uses TRBV28 and TRBJ1-1; the D gene is possibly TRBD1 (5 bases). The CDR3 spans 14 residues. V dropped 6 bases and J dropped 6 bases, with 17 bases sitting between them. Germline CDR1 and CDR2: MDHEN and SYDVKM. The CDR3 loop is CASRGPIGESEAFF. CDR3 coding DNA: TGTGCCAGCAGAGGTCCCATAGGGGAGTCTGAAGCTTTCTTT.

This clonotype was seen a handful of times. V and J are TRBV29-1 and TRBJ2-2; 7 positions agree with TRBD2. The CDR3 covers 15 residues. Germline V lookup: CDR1 SQVTM, CDR2 ANQGSEA. Trimming at V came to 4 bases and at J to 6 bases, leaving 11 bases not matched to a gene. CDR3 in DNA: TGCAGCGTTGTTGCGGGAGCCCTTTTTCCCGGGGAGCTGTTTTTT. It encodes CSVVAGALFPGELFF.

This clonotype was recorded many times. This sequence joins TRBV18 and TRBJ1-2, with 7 bases identical to TRBD1. This CDR3 has 15 residues. Trimming took 4 bases from V and 3 from J; bases not matched to a gene: 8. Germline CDR1 reads KGHSH; CDR2 reads LQKENI. The CDR3 region has the DNA TGTGCCAGCTCACAAGTTGCCGGGACAGACTATGGCTACACCTTC. Protein: CASSQVAGTDYGYTF.

This clonotype was recorded once. The V call is TRBV20-1, the J call TRBJ1-4, with a tentative D call TRBD1 (6 bases). This CDR3 spans 15 amino acids. CDR1 and CDR2 (germline): DFQATT, SNEGSKA (reference sequence). V was trimmed by 3 bases and J by 8 bases, leaving 19 bases between them. The CDR3 sequence: CSARDTGSGEEKLFF. CDR3 DNA sequence: TGCAGTGCTAGGGATACAGGGTCAGGAGAAGAAAAACTGTTTTTT.

The rearrangement links TRBV7-3 to TRBJ1-1; 8 bases agree with TRBD1. J lost 4 bases, V lost 0 bases, and 4 bases had no gene match. The CDR3 length is 15 residues. CDR1 SGHTA and CDR2 FQGTGA come from the germline V gene. CDR3 DNA sequence: TGTGCCAGCAGCTTAACCCAGGGGGCGATCACTGAAGCTTTCTTT. Translation: CASSLTQGAITEAFF.

The rearrangement joins TRBV5-1 to TRBJ2-7; TRBD1 might be the D (5 bases). The V gene lost 0 bases and the J gene lost 2 bases, with 12 bases spanning the gap. The CDR3 loop spans 15 amino acids. The germline CDR1 and CDR2 sequences are SGHRS and YFSETQ. CDR3 sequence reads: CASSLVQGITYEQYF. CDR3 coding DNA: TGCGCCAGCAGCTTGGTCCAGGGAATTACCTACGAGCAGTACTTC.

Turning to this clonotype: A read error may be the cause here, since a much bigger clone is one base away. The chain joins TRBV28 to TRBJ1-3; 8 bases are a match to TRBD1. The V gene's germline CDR1 is MDHEN and CDR2 SYDVKM. The CDR3 contains 13 residues. The J segment lost 3 bases and the V segment lost 11 bases, leaving 6 bases of the junction unmatched. In nucleotides, the CDR3 is TGTGCCGAGCAGGGGGCGTATGGAAACACCATATATTTT. Residues: CAEQGAYGNTIYF.

V and J are TRBV7-2 and TRBJ2-1, with D perhaps matching TRBD1 (5 bases). CDR3 length: 15 amino acids. The V end lost 5 bases, the J end lost 0 bases, and 11 bases lay between the germline ends. CDR1 SGHTA and CDR2 FQGNSA come from the germline V gene. The CDR3 nucleotides are TGTGCCAGCAGCCCGACAGTAAGCTCCTACAATGAGCAGTTCTTC. Translated: CASSPTVSSYNEQFF.

The rearrangement links TRBV19 to TRBJ2-5; D is undetermined. This CDR3 is 13 amino acids long. V was shortened by 3 bases and J by 2 bases, with 7 bases between the two germline ends. CDR1 and CDR2 (germline): LNHDA, SQIVND (reference sequence). CDR3: CASSIEGQETQYF. CDR3 sequence (DNA): TGTGCCAGTAGTATTGAAGGGCAAGAGACCCAGTACTTC. Complete variable domain (other parts from reference TRBV19 and TRBJ2-5): DGGITQSPKYLFRKEGQNVTLSCEQNLNHDAMYWYRQDPGQGLRLIYYSQIVNDFQKGDIAEGYSVSREKKESFPLTVTSAQKNPTAFYLCASSIEGQETQYFGPGTRLLVL.

The rearrangement links TRBV7-9 to TRBJ1-1; no definite D call. CDR1 SEHNR and CDR2 FQNEAQ come from the germline V gene (reference sequence). CDR3 size: 13 residues. V was shortened by 4 bases and J by 10 bases, with 16 bases between the two germline ends. The CDR3 nucleotides read TGTGCCAGCAGCTACGAAAGGAAGGAAGGAGCTTTCTTT. This gives the protein CASSYERKEGAFF.

This clonotype was detected a few times. The genes are TRBV28 and TRBJ1-5, with unresolved D. The CDR3 contains 13 residues. The V and J ends lost 6 bases and 3 bases respectively, with 9 bases between them. Looked up from germline, CDR1 is MDHEN and CDR2 is SYDVKM. CDR3 sequence reads: CASRVWDNQPQHF. The CDR3 DNA reads as TGTGCCAGCAGGGTTTGGGACAATCAGCCCCAGCATTTT.

This rearrangement joins TRBV10-3 to TRBJ2-5, with 8 positions matching TRBD2. The V and J ends lost 0 bases and 5 bases, in that order; junction bases with no gene match: 5. This CDR3 contains 15 residues. Germline V lookup: CDR1 ENHRY, CDR2 SYGVKD. As DNA, the CDR3 is TGTGCCATCAGTGAGTCGGCGGGAGGTGGGGAGACCCAGTACTTC. Translating it yields CAISESAGGGETQYF.

The chain employs TRBV7-6 and TRBJ2-7; 8 positions match TRBD2. The V and J ends lost 1 base and 4 bases, in that order; junction bases with no gene match: 6. Germline lookup yields CDR1 SGHVS and CDR2 FNYEAQ. The CDR3 covers 15 residues. The CDR3 spells CASSLVSGSGYEQYF. The CDR3 DNA is TGTGCCAGCAGCTTAGTAAGCGGGAGCGGATACGAGCAGTACTTC.

This clonotype was counted between two and nine times. This chain joins TRBV11-2 and TRBJ2-7; tentative D call: TRBD2 (5 bases). V lost 0 bases to trimming and J lost 8 bases, with 20 bases between them. The CDR3 consists of 16 residues. The V gene's germline CDR1 is SGHAT and CDR2 FQNNGV. The CDR3 loop is CASSLDRSRLLAKQYF. For the CDR3, the DNA is TGTGCCAGCAGCTTAGATAGGTCCCGTTTGCTAGCAAAGCAGTACTTC.